This T cell receptor beta chain was sequenced in a study of T cells in Graves' hyperthyroidism and ophthalmopathy. RNA transcripts yielded amplified TCR beta CDR3 regions. TCR CDR3 regions were first amplified by RT-PCR with HTBI primers. TCRdb recomputed calls from the multiplex PCR reads with MiXCR, one row per CDR3 protein. In the table there are hundreds of thousands of distinct CDR3 sequences, 16% of which are singletons. Clinical symptoms, serum thyroxine, TRAb, thyroid ultrasound and orbital computed tomography informed diagnoses. Study findings and constraints: The model identified upcoming ophthalmopathy a median 6.5 months ahead of onset. Among thyroid clonotypes expanded above 0.001, most also appeared in blood. Patients with ophthalmopathy were separated from those with stable hyperthyroidism by a 13 V-J model.

As to this clonotype: No antigen is known for it.

Sequenced: blood. This clonotype originated in a woman aged 40 to 49 with Graves' ophthalmopathy.

CDR3: CASSQEARDTGELFF. CDR3 DNA sequence: TGCGCCAGCAGCCAAGAGGCCAGGGACACCGGGGAGCTGTTTTTT. This chain connects TRBV4-1 to TRBJ2-2; weak D call: TRBD1 (5 bases). V dropped 0 bases and J dropped 3 bases, with 8 bases sitting between them. This CDR3 is built from 15 residues. Germline loops: CDR1 MGHRA, CDR2 YSYEKL.